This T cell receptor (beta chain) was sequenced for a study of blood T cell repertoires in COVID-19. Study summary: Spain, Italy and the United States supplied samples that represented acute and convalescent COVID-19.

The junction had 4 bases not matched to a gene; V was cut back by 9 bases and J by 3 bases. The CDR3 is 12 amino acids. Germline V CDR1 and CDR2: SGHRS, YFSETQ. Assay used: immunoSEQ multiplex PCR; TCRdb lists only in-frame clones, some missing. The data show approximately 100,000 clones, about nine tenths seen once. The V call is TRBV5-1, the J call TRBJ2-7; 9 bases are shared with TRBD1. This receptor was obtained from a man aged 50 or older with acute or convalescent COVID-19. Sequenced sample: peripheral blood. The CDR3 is CATSTGGYEQYF. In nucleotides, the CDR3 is TGCGCCACCTCGACAGGGGGCTACGAGCAGTACTTC.